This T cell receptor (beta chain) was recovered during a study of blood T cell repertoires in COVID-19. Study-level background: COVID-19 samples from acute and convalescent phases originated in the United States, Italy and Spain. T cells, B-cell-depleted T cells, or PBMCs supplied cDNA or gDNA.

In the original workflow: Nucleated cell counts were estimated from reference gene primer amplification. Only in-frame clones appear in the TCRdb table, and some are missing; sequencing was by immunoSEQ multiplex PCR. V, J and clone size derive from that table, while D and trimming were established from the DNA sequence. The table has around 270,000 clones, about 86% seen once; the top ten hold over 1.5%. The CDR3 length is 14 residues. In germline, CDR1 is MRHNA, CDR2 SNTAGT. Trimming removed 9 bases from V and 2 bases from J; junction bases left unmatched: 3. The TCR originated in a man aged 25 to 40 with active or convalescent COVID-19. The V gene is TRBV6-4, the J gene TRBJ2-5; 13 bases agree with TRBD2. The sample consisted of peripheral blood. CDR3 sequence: CARKLAGGQETQYF. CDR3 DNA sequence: TGTGCCAGAAAACTAGCGGGGGGGCAAGAGACCCAGTACTTC.